This T cell receptor beta chain was recovered during a study of neurological immune-mediated disorders. Broader study findings: CDR3 amino acid sequences found in expanded clones were never shared across subjects, suggesting private repertoires in all groups. Falling below healthy controls, multiple sclerosis showed the least TCR clonal expansion, while HTLV-1-associated myelopathy showed the most.

Time point in this sample: longitudinal time-point 2. It was by 5'RACE with 10-nucleotide random UMIs that the cDNA was made. Every sequencing run drew on 15-18 subjects and yielded over 170 million TCR-beta sequences. TCRdb re-analysed the 5' RACE reads in MiXCR, keeping a single row per CDR3 protein. Of under 50,000 distinct CDR3 sequences in the sample, roughly 14% were seen once. This clonotype was picked up many times. Its specificity is not known. Trimming took 6 bases from V and 12 from J; bases not matched to a gene: 12. Germline V CDR1 and CDR2: MNHEY, SVGAGI. The CDR3 loop spans 13 amino acids.

The clonotype comes from a male donor with HTLV-1-associated myelopathy (HAM/TSP). This sequence joins TRBV6-5 and TRBJ2-7; 9 bases line up with TRBD1. Input material: PBMCs. As DNA, the CDR3 is TGTGCCAGCAGACAGGGGGCTCCTACCGGTTGGTACTTC. Its protein product is CASRQGAPTGWYF.